This TCR beta chain was obtained from a study of cytomegalovirus exposure and HLA in healthy donors. Overall study: A subsequent analysis stated that the approximately 110 validation repertoires were run on the same platform as the approximately 700 first-cohort repertoires.

Findings and limits, study-wide: The CMV antigen specificity of a few CMV-associated chains was confirmed through in vitro analysis.

The study drew the donors from its roughly 130-subject validation cohort, separate from the approximately 700-subject first cohort. This CDR3 comprises 17 residues. V lost 1 base, J lost 0 bases, and 12 bases lay in between. From germline, CDR1 is MGHRA and CDR2 YSYEKL. Turning to this clone: Antigen specificity is unknown.

Repertoires were generated with immunoSEQ multiplex PCR, while TCRdb's copy carries only in-frame clones and drops some. The sample yields about 130,000 clones, about 90% seen once. Material: PBMCs. This chain joins TRBV4-1 and TRBJ2-2, with D possibly being TRBD2 (6 bases). The TCR originated in a woman under 40 in good health and CMV-seropositive. The CDR3: CASSQGRRVTNTGELFF. The CDR3 nucleotides read TGCGCCAGCAGCCAAGGAAGGAGGGTAACGAACACCGGGGAGCTGTTTTTT.